Only one count was recorded for the clone carrying this TCR beta chain. With V trimmed by 6 bases and J by 0 bases, 2 bases remained unmatched. This CDR3 has 14 amino acids. Germline V gives CDR1 MNHNY, CDR2 SVGAGI (reference sequence). The data were produced by immunoSEQ multiplex PCR, yet TCRdb's version contains in-frame clones alone and is incomplete. The data show 58,000 or so clones, with 75% to 90% seen just once and approximately 10% held by the top ten. The sample is drawn from a study of OX40 agonist ivuxolimab in advanced cancers. Study-level information: Participants averaged approximately 65 years of age (range about 23 to 80) and were about 85% male.

This receptor was taken from an adult with an advanced solid tumor such as melanoma, head and neck, liver or kidney cancer. The chain joins TRBV6-6 to TRBJ1-5, with 7 positions matching TRBD1. The sequenced sample was CD4+ or CD8+ T cells sorted from blood, obtained in a trial of the OX40 agonist ivuxolimab. The DNA for the CDR3 is TGTGCCAGCAGGACAGGGAATAGCAATCAGCCCCAGCATTTT. It codes for CASRTGNSNQPQHF.